The 13 T cell receptor beta chains presented below share a single source sample, sequenced in a study of T cell responses to AZD1222 COVID-19 vaccine. The data were produced by immunoSEQ multiplex PCR, yet TCRdb's version contains in-frame clones alone and is incomplete. The sample has roughly 120,000 clones, roughly 87% seen once. Sequenced material: peripheral blood, taken on day 0 of AZD1222 vaccination. These receptors all come from an adult in good health.

The chain links TRBV7-9 to TRBJ2-7; maybe TRBD1 (5 bases). The V end was cut by 2 bases, the J end by 4 bases, with 18 bases between. This CDR3 is built from 16 residues. Germline lookup yields CDR1 SEHNR and CDR2 FQNEAQ (reference sequence). CDR3 sequence (DNA): TGTGCCAGCAGCTTAAATAGGGTCGGCCAGGGATACGAGCAGTACTTC. This gives the protein CASSLNRVGQGYEQYF. The full variable domain, in which reference TRBV7-9 and TRBJ2-7 provide the parts outside the CDR3, is DTGVSQNPRHKITKRGQNVTFRCDPISEHNRLYWYRQTLGQGPEFLTYFQNEAQLEKSRLLSDRFSAERPKGSFSTLEIQRTEQGDSAMYLCASSLNRVGQGYEQYFGPGTRLTVT.

V gene TRBV6-4 combines with J gene TRBJ1-2; D is undetermined. The V gene's germline CDR1 is MRHNA and CDR2 SNTAGT. CDR3 length equals 11 residues. The CDR3 DNA sequence: TGTGCGGGTTTCGACTGCGCGGGCTACACCTTC. This gives the protein CAGFDCAGYTF.

This clone was recorded only once. V is TRBV4-1 and J is TRBJ2-5, with 12 bases fitting TRBD2. Per germline, CDR1 MGHRA and CDR2 YSYEKL. The CDR3 sequence is 17 residues long. The ends lost 2 bases at V and 1 base at J; junction bases unmatched: 5. The CDR3: CASSQSELAGGQETQYF. The CDR3 nucleotides read TGCGCCAGCAGCCAATCCGAACTAGCGGGGGGCCAAGAGACCCAGTACTTC.

This clone was recorded only once. CDR3 nucleotide sequence: TGTGCCAGCAGCCGGGGGGGCGTAGGCTCCTACAATGAGCAGTTCTTC. Protein sequence: CASSRGGVGSYNEQFF. The chain carries TRBV28 and TRBJ2-1; TRBD2 matches 8 bases. The V and J ends lost 6 bases and 0 bases, in that order; junction bases with no gene match: 7. Germline V gene lookup returns CDR1 MDHEN and CDR2 SYDVKM. The CDR3 is made up of 16 amino acids.

V and J are TRBV4-3 and TRBJ1-3; no reliable D call. The CDR3 totals 15 residues. Trimming removed 0 bases from V and 2 bases from J, with 8 bases in between. Germline lookup yields CDR1 LGHNA and CDR2 YSLEER. CDR3 amino acids: CASSQDRETGNTIYF. CDR3 coding DNA: TGCGCCAGCAGCCAAGATCGGGAAACTGGAAACACCATATATTTT.

The V and J genes are TRBV6-5 and TRBJ2-7; no clear D. Looked up from germline, CDR1 is MNHEY and CDR2 is SVGAGI. The CDR3 is 14 amino acids. Deletions cut 2 bases from V and 7 bases from J, with 15 bases between. The CDR3 loop reads CASSYGGPRWEQYF. Written as DNA, the CDR3 is TGTGCCAGCAGTTACGGCGGACCGAGGTGGGAGCAGTACTTC.

The chain links TRBV13 to TRBJ1-1, with 9 bases that match TRBD1. J lost 5 bases, V lost 4 bases, and 2 bases had no gene match. Germline loops: CDR1 PRHDT, CDR2 FYEKMQ (reference sequence). The CDR3 consists of 13 residues. The CDR3 DNA is TGTGCCAGCAGCTACGACAGGGGGACTGAAGCTTTCTTT. The encoded protein is CASSYDRGTEAFF.

This rearrangement joins TRBV19 to TRBJ2-5; D is possibly TRBD1 (5 bases). Germline V gene data show CDR1 as LNHDA and CDR2 as SQIVND (reference sequence). V was clipped by 3 bases and J by 4 bases, with 6 bases between them. The CDR3 spans 12 residues. CDR3 sequence (DNA): TGTGCCAGTAGTATTACAGGAGAGACCCAGTACTTC. Translated: CASSITGETQYF.

The rearrangement uses TRBV20-1 and TRBJ2-2, with 8 bases identical to TRBD1. V trimming: 3 bases; J trimming: 3 bases; junction bases outside the gene matches: 9. This CDR3 spans 16 amino acids. The germline gives CDR1 DFQATT, CDR2 SNEGSKA (reference sequence). CDR3 amino acids: CSASRIGQGHTGELFF. DNA of the CDR3: TGCAGTGCTAGTCGGATTGGACAGGGTCACACCGGGGAGCTGTTTTTT.

About this clone: Relative to the germline gene, one junction end is altered; a read error may explain this. The chain links TRBV7-7 to TRBJ2-5, with TRBD2 as a possible D gene (6 bases). The CDR3 is made up of 15 amino acids. CDR1 is SSHAT, CDR2 FNYEAQ, per germline (reference sequence). CDR3 coding DNA: TGTGCTAGCAGCCCGACCAATAGCGGACAAGAGACCCAGTACTTC. Protein: CASSPTNSGQETQYF.

The J gene is TRBJ2-5, the V gene TRBV9; no definite D call. Germline CDR1 reads SGDLS; CDR2 reads YYNGEE. The V gene lost 1 base and the J gene lost 1 base, with 8 bases spanning the gap. CDR3 size: 14 residues. The chain's CDR3 is CASSVFGSQETQYF. The CDR3 coding sequence is TGTGCCAGCAGCGTATTCGGGTCCCAAGAGACCCAGTACTTC.

V gene TRBV7-9 combines with J gene TRBJ2-7; TRBD2 matches 9 bases. The CDR3 loop spans 13 amino acids. After removal of 4 bases from V and 5 bases from J, the junction contained 3 bases not matched to a gene. Germline V CDR1 and CDR2: SEHNR, FQNEAQ (reference sequence). CDR3 residues: CASSSAGGNEQYF. Here the CDR3 DNA reads TGTGCCAGCAGCTCAGCGGGAGGTAACGAGCAGTACTTC.

The V gene is TRBV11-2, the J gene TRBJ1-4; 8 bases align to TRBD1. The germline gives CDR1 SGHAT, CDR2 FQNNGV. The CDR3 consists of 16 residues. With 7 bases clipped from V and 8 bases from J, the junction kept 15 bases outside the gene matches. CDR3 sequence: CASTPRATGGIEKLFF. Here the CDR3 DNA reads TGTGCCAGCACCCCTAGGGCTACAGGGGGTATCGAAAAACTGTTTTTT.